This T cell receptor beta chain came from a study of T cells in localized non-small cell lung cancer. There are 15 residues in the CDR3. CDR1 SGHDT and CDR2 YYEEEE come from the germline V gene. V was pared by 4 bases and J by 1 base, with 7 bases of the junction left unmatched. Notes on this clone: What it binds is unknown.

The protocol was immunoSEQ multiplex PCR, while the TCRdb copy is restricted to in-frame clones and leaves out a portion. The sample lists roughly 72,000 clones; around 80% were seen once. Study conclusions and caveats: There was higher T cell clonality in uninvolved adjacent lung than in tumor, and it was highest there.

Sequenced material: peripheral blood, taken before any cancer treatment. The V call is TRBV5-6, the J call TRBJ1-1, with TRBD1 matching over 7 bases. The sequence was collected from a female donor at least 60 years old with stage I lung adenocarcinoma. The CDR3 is CASSRQTGRNTEAFF. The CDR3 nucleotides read TGTGCCAGCAGCCGCCAGACAGGGCGGAACACTGAAGCTTTCTTT.